This entry concerns a single T cell receptor beta chain. The antigen is undetermined. The entry originates in a study of blood T cells in healthy people across ages. Points from the study as a whole: Diversity was higher, and naive CD4+ cells more numerous, in long-lived donors than in aged donors.

Then a second PCR, running roughly 7 to 11 cycles, was carried out with a sample-barcoded 5' primer and a J-beta primer mix. In TCRdb, the 5' RACE reads were re-called with MiXCR into one record per CDR3 protein. The table includes fewer than 700,000 distinct CDR3 sequences, 45% to 55% detected once. Germline-derived CDR1 and CDR2 are LNHNV and YYDKDF (reference sequence). The CDR3 totals 15 residues. The V end was cut by 3 bases, the J end by 0 bases, with 11 bases between. The chain combines TRBV15 with TRBJ1-1; no firm D call. The sequence derives from a man aged 80 or over in good health. The specimen sequenced was blood. The CDR3 bases are TGTGCCACCAGCAGCAGACGCGGTATGAACACTGAAGCTTTCTTT. This gives the protein CATSSRRGMNTEAFF.